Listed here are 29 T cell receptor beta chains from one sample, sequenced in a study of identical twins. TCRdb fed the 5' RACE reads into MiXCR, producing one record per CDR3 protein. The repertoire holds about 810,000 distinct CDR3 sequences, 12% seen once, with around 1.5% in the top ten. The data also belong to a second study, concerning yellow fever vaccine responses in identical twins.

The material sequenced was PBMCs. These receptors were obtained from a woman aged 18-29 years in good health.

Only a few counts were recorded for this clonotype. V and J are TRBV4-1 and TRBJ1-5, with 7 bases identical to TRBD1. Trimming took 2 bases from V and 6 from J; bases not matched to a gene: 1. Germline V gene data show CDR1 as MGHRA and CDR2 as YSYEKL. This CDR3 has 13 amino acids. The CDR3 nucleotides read TGCGCCAGCAGCCAAACAGGGGTTCAGCCCCAGCATTTT. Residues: CASSQTGVQPQHF.

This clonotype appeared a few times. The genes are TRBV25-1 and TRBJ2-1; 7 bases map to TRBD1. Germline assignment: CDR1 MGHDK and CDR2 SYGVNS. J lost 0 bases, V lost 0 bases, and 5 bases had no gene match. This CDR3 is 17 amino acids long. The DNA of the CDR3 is TGTGCCAGCAGTGAATATCAGGACAGGAGCTCCTACAATGAGCAGTTCTTC. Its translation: CASSEYQDRSSYNEQFF.

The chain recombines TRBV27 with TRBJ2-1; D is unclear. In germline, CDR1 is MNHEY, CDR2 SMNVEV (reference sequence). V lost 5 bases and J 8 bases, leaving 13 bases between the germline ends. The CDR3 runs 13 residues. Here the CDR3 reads CASSHVFNDEQFF. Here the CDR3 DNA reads TGTGCCAGCAGTCACGTGTTCAACGATGAGCAGTTCTTC.

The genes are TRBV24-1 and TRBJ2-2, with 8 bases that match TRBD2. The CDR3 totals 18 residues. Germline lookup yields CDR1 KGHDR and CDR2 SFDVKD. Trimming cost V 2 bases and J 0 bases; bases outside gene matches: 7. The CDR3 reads CATSDYSGRDANTGELFF. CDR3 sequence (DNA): TGTGCCACCAGTGATTACAGCGGGAGAGACGCGAACACCGGGGAGCTGTTTTTT.

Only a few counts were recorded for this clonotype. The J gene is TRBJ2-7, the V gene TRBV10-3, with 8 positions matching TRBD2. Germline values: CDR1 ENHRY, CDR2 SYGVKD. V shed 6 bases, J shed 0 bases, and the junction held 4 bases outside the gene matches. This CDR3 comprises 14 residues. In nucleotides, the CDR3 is TGTGCCATCAGAATAGCGGGGAGCTCCTACGAGCAGTACTTC. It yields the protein CAIRIAGSSYEQYF.

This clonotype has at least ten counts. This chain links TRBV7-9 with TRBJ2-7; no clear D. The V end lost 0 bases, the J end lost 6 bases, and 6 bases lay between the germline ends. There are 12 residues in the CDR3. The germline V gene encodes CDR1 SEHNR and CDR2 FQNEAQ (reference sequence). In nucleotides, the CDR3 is TGTGCCAGCAGCTTAGCCGGGTTCGAGCAGTACTTC. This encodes CASSLAGFEQYF.

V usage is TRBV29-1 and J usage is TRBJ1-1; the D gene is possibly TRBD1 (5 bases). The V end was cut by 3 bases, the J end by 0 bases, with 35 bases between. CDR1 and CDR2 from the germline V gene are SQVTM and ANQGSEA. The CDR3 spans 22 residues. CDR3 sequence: CSVDWSPSSRGGQWRMNTEAFF. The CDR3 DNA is TGCAGCGTTGATTGGTCCCCCAGCTCGCGCGGCGGACAATGGAGAATGAACACTGAAGCTTTCTTT.

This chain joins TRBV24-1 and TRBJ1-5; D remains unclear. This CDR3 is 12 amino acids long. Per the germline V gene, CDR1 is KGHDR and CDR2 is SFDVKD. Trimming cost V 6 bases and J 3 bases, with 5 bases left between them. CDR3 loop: CATSKYNQPQHF. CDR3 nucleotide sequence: TGTGCCACCAGTAAGTACAATCAGCCCCAGCATTTT.

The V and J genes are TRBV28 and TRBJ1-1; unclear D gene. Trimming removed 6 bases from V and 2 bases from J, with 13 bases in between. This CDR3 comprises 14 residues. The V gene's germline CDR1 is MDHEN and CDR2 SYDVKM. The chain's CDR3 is CASRWETLNTEAFF. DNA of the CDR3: TGTGCCAGCAGGTGGGAGACACTAAACACTGAAGCTTTCTTT.

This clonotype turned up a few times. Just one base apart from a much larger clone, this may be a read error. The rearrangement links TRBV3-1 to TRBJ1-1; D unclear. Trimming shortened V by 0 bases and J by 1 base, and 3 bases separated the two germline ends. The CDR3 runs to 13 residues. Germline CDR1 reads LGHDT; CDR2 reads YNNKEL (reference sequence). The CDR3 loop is CASSQDANTEAFF. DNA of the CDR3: TGTGCCAGCAGCCAAGATGCGAACACTGAAGCTTTCTTT.

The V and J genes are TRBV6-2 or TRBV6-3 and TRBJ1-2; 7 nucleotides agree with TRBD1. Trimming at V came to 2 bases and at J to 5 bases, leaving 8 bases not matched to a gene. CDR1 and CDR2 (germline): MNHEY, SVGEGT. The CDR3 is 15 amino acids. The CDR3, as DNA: TGTGCCAGCAGTTACACGTCAGGGGGGGTATATGGCTACACCTTC. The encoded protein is CASSYTSGGVYGYTF.

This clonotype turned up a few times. CDR3 amino acids: CATRGEDGVTEAFF. The CDR3 DNA follows: TGTGCCACCAGAGGAGAGGATGGAGTCACTGAAGCTTTCTTT. This rearrangement joins TRBV24-1 to TRBJ1-1; D gene uncertain. The CDR3 contains 14 residues. Germline CDR1 reads KGHDR; CDR2 reads SFDVKD. The germline V and J ends were trimmed by 7 bases and 4 bases, with 15 bases remaining between them.

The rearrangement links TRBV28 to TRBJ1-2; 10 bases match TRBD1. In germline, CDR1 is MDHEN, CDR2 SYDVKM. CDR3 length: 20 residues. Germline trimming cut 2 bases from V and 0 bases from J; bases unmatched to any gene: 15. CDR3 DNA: TGTGCCAGCAGTTTAACGCCTTGGACAGGGGGGGGCCCCGCTAACTATGGCTACACCTTC. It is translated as CASSLTPWTGGGPANYGYTF.

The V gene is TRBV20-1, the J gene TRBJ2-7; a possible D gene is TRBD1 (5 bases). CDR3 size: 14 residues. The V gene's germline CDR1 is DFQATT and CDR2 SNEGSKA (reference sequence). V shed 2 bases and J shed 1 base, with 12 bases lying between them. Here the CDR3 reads CSARNYGASYEQYV. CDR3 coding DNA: TGCAGTGCTAGAAACTATGGGGCATCCTACGAGCAGTACGTC.

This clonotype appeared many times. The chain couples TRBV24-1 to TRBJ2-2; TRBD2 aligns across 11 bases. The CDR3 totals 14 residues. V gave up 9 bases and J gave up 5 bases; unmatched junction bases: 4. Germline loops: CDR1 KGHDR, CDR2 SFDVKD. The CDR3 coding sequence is TGTGCCACCGAGACTAGCGGGGTGACCGGGGAGCTGTTTTTT. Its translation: CATETSGVTGELFF.

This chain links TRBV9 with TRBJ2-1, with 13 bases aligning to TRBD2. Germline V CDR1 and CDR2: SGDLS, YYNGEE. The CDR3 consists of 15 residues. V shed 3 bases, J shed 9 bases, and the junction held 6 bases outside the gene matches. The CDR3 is CASSGWTSGGVEQFF. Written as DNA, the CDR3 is TGTGCCAGCAGCGGATGGACTAGCGGGGGCGTTGAGCAGTTCTTC.

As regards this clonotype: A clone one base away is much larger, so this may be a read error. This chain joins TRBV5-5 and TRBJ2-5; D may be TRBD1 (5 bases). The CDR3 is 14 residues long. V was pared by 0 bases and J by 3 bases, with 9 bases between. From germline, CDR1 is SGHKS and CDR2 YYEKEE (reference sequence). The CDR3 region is CASSLAPGKETQYF. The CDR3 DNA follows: TGTGCCAGCAGCTTGGCCCCAGGGAAAGAGACCCAGTACTTC.

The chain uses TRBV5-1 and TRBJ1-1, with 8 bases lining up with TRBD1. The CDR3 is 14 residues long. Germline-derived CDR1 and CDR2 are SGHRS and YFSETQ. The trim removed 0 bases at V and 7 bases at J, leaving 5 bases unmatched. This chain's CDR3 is CASSLAGGTGEAFF. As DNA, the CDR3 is TGCGCCAGCAGCTTGGCCGGCGGGACAGGTGAAGCTTTCTTT.

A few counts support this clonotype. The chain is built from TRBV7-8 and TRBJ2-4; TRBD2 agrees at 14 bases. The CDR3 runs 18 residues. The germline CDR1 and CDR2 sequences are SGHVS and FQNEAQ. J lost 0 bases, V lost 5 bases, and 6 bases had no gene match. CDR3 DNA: TGTGCCAGCAGCACCGGGACTAGCGGGGGCTTAGCCAAAAACATTCAGTACTTC. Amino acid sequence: CASSTGTSGGLAKNIQYF.

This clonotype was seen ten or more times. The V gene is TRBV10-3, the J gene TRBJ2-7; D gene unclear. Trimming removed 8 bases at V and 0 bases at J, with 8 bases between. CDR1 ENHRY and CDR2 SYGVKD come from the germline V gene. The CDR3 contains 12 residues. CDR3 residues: CAISKNSYEQYV. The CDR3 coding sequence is TGTGCCATCTCTAAAAACTCCTACGAGCAGTACGTC.

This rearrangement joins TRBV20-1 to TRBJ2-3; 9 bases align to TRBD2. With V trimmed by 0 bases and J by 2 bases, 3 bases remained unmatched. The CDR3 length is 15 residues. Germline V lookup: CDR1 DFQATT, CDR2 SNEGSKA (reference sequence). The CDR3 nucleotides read TGCAGTGCTAGAGATCTAGCGGGGACCACAGATACGCAGTATTTT. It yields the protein CSARDLAGTTDTQYF.

CDR3 region: CSASDRGHNSPLHF. The CDR3 bases are TGCAGTGCTAGTGACAGGGGGCACAATTCACCCCTCCACTTT. V and J are TRBV20-1 and TRBJ1-6; 10 bases line up with TRBD1. This CDR3 is built from 14 residues. After removal of 3 bases from V and 7 bases from J, the junction contained 3 bases not matched to a gene. In germline, CDR1 is DFQATT, CDR2 SNEGSKA (reference sequence).

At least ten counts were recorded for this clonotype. The DNA of the CDR3 is TGCGCCAGCAGCAAGGGCCGAATGGGGGGCAATGAGCAGTTCTTC. Amino acid sequence: CASSKGRMGGNEQFF. The chain employs TRBV5-1 and TRBJ2-1; TRBD2 is a possible D gene (6 bases). Trimming stripped 4 bases from V and 6 bases from J, with 17 bases between. This CDR3 spans 15 amino acids. Germline values: CDR1 SGHRS, CDR2 YFSETQ. The variable domain in full, completed from reference TRBV5-1 and TRBJ2-1, reads KAGVTQTPRYLIKTRGQQVTLSCSPISGHRSVSWYQQTPGQGLQFLFEYFSETQRNKGNFPGRFSGRQFSNSRSEMNVSTLELGDSALYLCASSKGRMGGNEQFFGPGTRLTVL.

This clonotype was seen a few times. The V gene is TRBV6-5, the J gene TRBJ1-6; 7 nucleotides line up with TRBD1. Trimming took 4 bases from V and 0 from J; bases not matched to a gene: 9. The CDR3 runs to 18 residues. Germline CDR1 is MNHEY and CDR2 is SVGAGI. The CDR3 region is CASSSAGTEVSYNSPLHF. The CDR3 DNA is TGTGCCAGCAGTTCGGCTGGGACAGAAGTCTCCTATAATTCACCCCTCCACTTT.

The CDR3 protein is CASSARGGAREQFF. The CDR3 DNA is TGCGCCAGCAGTGCTAGAGGGGGGGCGCGGGAGCAGTTCTTC. This chain joins TRBV5-1 and TRBJ2-1, with D perhaps TRBD2 (7 bases). The CDR3 runs to 14 residues. V lost 5 bases and J lost 10, with 19 bases in between. Germline lookup yields CDR1 SGHRS and CDR2 YFSETQ.

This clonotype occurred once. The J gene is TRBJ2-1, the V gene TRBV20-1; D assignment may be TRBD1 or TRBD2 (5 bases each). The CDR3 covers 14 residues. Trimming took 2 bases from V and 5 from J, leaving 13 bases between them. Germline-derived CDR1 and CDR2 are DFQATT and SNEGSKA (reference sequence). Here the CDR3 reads CSARWGTVDNEQFF. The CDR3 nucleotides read TGCAGTGCTAGATGGGGGACGGTAGACAATGAGCAGTTCTTC.

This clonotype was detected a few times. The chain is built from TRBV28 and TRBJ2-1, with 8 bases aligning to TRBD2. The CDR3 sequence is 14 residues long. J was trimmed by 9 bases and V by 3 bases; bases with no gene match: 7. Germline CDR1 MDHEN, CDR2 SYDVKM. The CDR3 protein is CASSFRLAGTEQFF. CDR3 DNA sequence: TGTGCCAGCAGTTTCCGGCTAGCGGGCACTGAGCAGTTCTTC.

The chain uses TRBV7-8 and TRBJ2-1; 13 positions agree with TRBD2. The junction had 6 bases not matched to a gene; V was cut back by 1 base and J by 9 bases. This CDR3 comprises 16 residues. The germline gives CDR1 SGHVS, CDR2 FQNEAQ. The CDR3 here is CASSLETSGGAGEQFF. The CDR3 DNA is TGTGCCAGCAGCTTAGAAACTAGCGGGGGGGCCGGTGAGCAGTTCTTC.

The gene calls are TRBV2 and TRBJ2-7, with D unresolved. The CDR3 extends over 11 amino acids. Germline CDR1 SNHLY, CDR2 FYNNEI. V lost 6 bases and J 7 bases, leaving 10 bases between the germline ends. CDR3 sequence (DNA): TGTGCCAGCAGGGGGATGGAAGAGCAGTACTTC. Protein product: CASRGMEEQYF.